Listed below are T cell receptor beta chains from one sample, sequenced in a study of shared clonotypes between healthy human individuals. Clones were read by immunoSEQ multiplex PCR, and TCRdb kept only the in-frame ones, dropping some. Of about 2.1 million clones detected, about 93% appear once; the ten largest clones hold over 1.5%. The material sequenced was naive CD8+ T cells from PBMCs. The source of these receptors is a man between 18 and 29 years old in good health. Some clones in this sample may be carry-over from other donors' samples. CDR3s include the opening cysteine and the closing phenylalanine or tryptophan. A D gene is named only where the DNA matches it firmly. Clone size is stated in some rows and not others, as once, few, many or a class when expanded.

V gene: TRBV28
clone size: NA
J gene: TRBJ1-2
D gene: TRBD1
CDR3 DNA: TGTGCCAGCAGGGGACAGTACTATGGCTACACCTTC
CDR3 protein: CASRGQYYGYTF

V gene: TRBV5-1
clone size: NA
J gene: TRBJ2-5
D gene: NA
CDR3 DNA: TGCGCCAGCAGAGGGAGGAGCCCGAGGTACCAAGAGACCCAGTACTTC
CDR3 protein: CASRGRSPRYQETQYF

V gene: TRBV5-8
clone size: NA
J gene: TRBJ1-5
D gene: NA
CDR3 DNA: TGTGCCAGCAGCCATGCAAGGGGTCAGCCCCAGCATTTT
CDR3 protein: CASSHARGQPQHF

V gene: TRBV19
clone size: NA
J gene: TRBJ1-1
D gene: NA
CDR3 DNA: TGTGCCAGTAGCCGACCCGGGGGGACTGAAGCTTTCTTT
CDR3 protein: CASSRPGGTEAFF

V gene: TRBV19
clone size: NA
J gene: TRBJ2-1
D gene: NA
CDR3 DNA: TGTGCCAGTAGTTCGGCTAGCCCCAATGAGCAGTTCTTC
CDR3 protein: CASSSASPNEQFF

V gene: TRBV4-3
clone size: NA
J gene: TRBJ2-1
D gene: TRBD2
CDR3 DNA: TGCGCCAGCAGCCAAGGTGCCGGGACTAGCTCGTACAATGAGCAGTTCTTC
CDR3 protein: CASSQGAGTSSYNEQFF

V gene: TRBV16
clone size: once
J gene: TRBJ1-1
D gene: NA
CDR3 DNA: TGTGCCAGCAGCCAGGGGGGCCAGGGCACTGAAGCTTTCTTT
CDR3 protein: CASSQGGQGTEAFF

V gene: TRBV18
clone size: NA
J gene: TRBJ2-5
D gene: TRBD2
CDR3 DNA: TGTGCCAGCTCACCGGGACTAGCGGGAGTATGGACCCAGTACTTC
CDR3 protein: CASSPGLAGVWTQYF

V gene: TRBV27
clone size: NA
J gene: TRBJ2-3
D gene: TRBD2
CDR3 DNA: TGTGCCAGCAGTCCCATTGGGACTAGCGGGATCGCGGCCTACACAGATACGCAGTATTTT
CDR3 protein: CASSPIGTSGIAAYTDTQYF

V gene: TRBV19
clone size: NA
J gene: TRBJ2-1
D gene: NA
CDR3 DNA: TGTGCCAGTAGTATAGGGGGCGGATTATCCTACAATGAGCAGTTCTTC
CDR3 protein: CASSIGGGLSYNEQFF

V gene: TRBV9
clone size: NA
J gene: TRBJ2-3
D gene: TRBD2
CDR3 DNA: TGTGCCAGCAGCCAGCGGGGGAGCACAGATACGCAGTATTTT
CDR3 protein: CASSQRGSTDTQYF

V gene: TRBV21-1
clone size: NA
J gene: TRBJ2-7
D gene: NA
CDR3 DNA: TGTGCCAGCAGCGCATCGTCAGGGACGGGCTCCTACGAGCAGTACTTC
CDR3 protein: CASSASSGTGSYEQYF

V gene: TRBV19
clone size: NA
J gene: TRBJ1-1
D gene: TRBD1
CDR3 DNA: TGTGCCAGTAGTATAGAGGGGACAGCGGAAGCTTTCTTT
CDR3 protein: CASSIEGTAEAFF